Each of the 8 T cell receptor beta chains below was sequenced from the same sample in a study of CD8+ T cells in alopecia areata. Sequencing templates came from extracted RNA that was reverse transcribed into cDNA. Generated by immunoSEQ multiplex PCR, the TCRdb table keeps only in-frame clones and is missing some. The top ten hold 30% to 45% of the sample, which has around 150,000 clones, 62% seen once. Sequencing was performed on CD8+ T cells sorted from blood. The receptor set was obtained from a human donor in good health.

This clone was seen more than once but under ten times. V and J are TRBV7-2 and TRBJ2-1; either TRBD1 or TRBD2 may supply D (6 bases each). CDR1 is SGHTA, CDR2 FQGNSA, per germline. Trimming stripped 5 bases from V and 8 bases from J, with 16 bases between. There are 14 residues in the CDR3. For the CDR3, the DNA is TGTGCCAGCAGCCCTATCGGGGGCGACCATGAGCAGTTCTTC. Residues: CASSPIGGDHEQFF.

This sequence joins TRBV19 and TRBJ2-5, with 12 bases that match TRBD2. V lost 5 bases and J lost 5; bases outside the gene matches: 12. Per the germline V gene, CDR1 is LNHDA and CDR2 is SQIVND (reference sequence). The CDR3 has 17 residues. The CDR3 nucleotides are TGTGCCAGTAGTGCCCGACTCTGGACTAGCGGGATTGAGACCCAGTACTTC. Translating gives CASSARLWTSGIETQYF. Full variable domain (outside the CDR3, taken from reference TRBV19 and TRBJ2-5): DGGITQSPKYLFRKEGQNVTLSCEQNLNHDAMYWYRQDPGQGLRLIYYSQIVNDFQKGDIAEGYSVSREKKESFPLTVTSAQKNPTAFYLCASSARLWTSGIETQYFGPGTRLLVL.

V usage is TRBV7-9 and J usage is TRBJ2-1, with D perhaps given as TRBD1 or TRBD2 (6 bases each). The germline CDR1 and CDR2 sequences are SEHNR and FQNEAQ (reference sequence). V lost 5 bases to trimming and J lost 11 bases, with 16 bases between them. This CDR3 region has 13 residues. CDR3 nucleotide sequence: TGTGCCAGCAGCCTAGGAGCCCGGGGGCAGCAGTTCTTC. It yields the protein CASSLGARGQQFF. The variable domain in full, completed from reference TRBV7-9 and TRBJ2-1, reads DTGVSQNPRHKITKRGQNVTFRCDPISEHNRLYWYRQTLGQGPEFLTYFQNEAQLEKSRLLSDRFSAERPKGSFSTLEIQRTEQGDSAMYLCASSLGARGQQFFGPGTRLTVL.

The rearrangement links TRBV10-3 to TRBJ2-7; 8 bases map to TRBD1. The CDR3 is 14 amino acids. Germline loops: CDR1 ENHRY, CDR2 SYGVKD. V was clipped by 8 bases and J by 2 bases; unmatched bases: 8. CDR3 in amino acids: CAIDSGGSTYEQYF. DNA for the CDR3: TGTGCCATCGATTCAGGGGGCTCGACCTACGAGCAGTACTTC.

This rearrangement joins TRBV19 to TRBJ2-7; 7 positions agree with TRBD1. The CDR3 extends over 15 amino acids. Looked up from germline, CDR1 is LNHDA and CDR2 is SQIVND (reference sequence). With V trimmed by 3 bases and J by 2 bases, 7 bases remained unmatched. The CDR3 DNA reads as TGTGCCAGTAGTATCCATGAACAGGGGACCTACGAGCAGTACTTC. It yields the protein CASSIHEQGTYEQYF.

This chain uses TRBV16 with TRBJ1-2; possible D gene TRBD1, 6 bases. V was clipped by 2 bases and J by 4 bases, with 11 bases between them. This CDR3 region has 14 residues. Germline V gene data show CDR1 as KGHSY and CDR2 as FQNENV. This chain's CDR3 is CASSQELQGYGYTF. CDR3 sequence (DNA): TGTGCCAGCAGCCAAGAATTACAGGGCTATGGCTACACCTTC. The complete variable domain, with remaining parts taken from reference TRBV16 and TRBJ1-2, reads GEEVAQTPKHLVRGEGQKAKLYCAPIKGHSYVFWYQQVLKNEFKFLISFQNENVFDETGMPKERFSAKCLPNSPCSLEIQATKLEDSAVYFCASSQELQGYGYTFGSGTRLTVV.

This clone was detected once. V gene TRBV10-3 combines with J gene TRBJ2-4, with D unclear. Germline V gene lookup returns CDR1 ENHRY and CDR2 SYGVKD. Trimming left V 2 bases short and J 4 bases short, with 6 bases between. This CDR3 contains 13 residues. The CDR3 sequence: CAISEGGKNIQYF. CDR3 DNA sequence: TGTGCCATCAGTGAGGGCGGTAAAAACATTCAGTACTTC.

The chain couples TRBV6-5 to TRBJ2-2; 8 nucleotides agree with TRBD1. CDR1 is MNHEY and CDR2 is SVGAGI in the germline V gene. Trimming cost V 5 bases and J 3 bases; bases outside gene matches: 5. The CDR3 covers 15 residues. The CDR3, as DNA: TGTGCCAGCAGTACCGGACAGGGCGACACCGGGGAGCTGTTTTTT. Amino acids: CASSTGQGDTGELFF.